This is a list of T cell receptor beta chains from one sample in a study of response to subunit inactivated influenza vaccine. TCRdb processed the RT-PCR reads anew with MiXCR; each CDR3 protein has one entry. The data hold over 450,000 distinct CDR3 sequences, with 13% observed a single time. Here the sequenced sample was PBMCs from blood, taken 45 days after vaccination. These receptors all stem from a man aged 50 to 60 who received an inactivated influenza vaccine. Each CDR3 is given with its conserved first and last residue. The D gene is left open where the match is weak. Not every row has a clone size; where given, it reads once, few, many or a size class.

cdr3_aa cdr3_nt j_call clone_size d_call v_call
CASSLRSSASGANVLTF TGCGCCAGCAGCTTGAGATCATCGGCGTCTGGGGCCAACGTCCTGACTTTC TRBJ2-6 few . TRBV5-1
CSARDMTGSMNTEAFF TGCAGTGCTAGAGACATGACAGGATCAATGAACACTGAAGCTTTCTTT TRBJ1-1 few . TRBV20-1
CSGGTGVNQPQHF TGCAGCGGGGGGACAGGGGTCAATCAGCCCCAGCATTTT TRBJ1-5 . TRBD1 TRBV29-1
CATGQGTATNEKLFF TGTGCCACCGGACAGGGGACCGCAACTAATGAAAAACTGTTTTTT TRBJ1-4 many TRBD1 TRBV25-1
CSATGGETQETQYF TGCAGTGCTACCGGAGGGGAGACACAAGAGACCCAGTACTTC TRBJ2-5 . . TRBV20-1
CASRLLLRDTQYF TGTGCCAGCAGACTCCTACTTCGGGATACGCAGTATTTT TRBJ2-3 many . TRBV12-3/TRBV12-4
CAITESTSSYNERFF TGTGCCATCACCGAATCCACAAGCTCCTACAATGAGCGGTTCTTC TRBJ2-1 . . TRBV10-3
CASSKWGTGMIHTIYF TGTGCCAGCAGCAAATGGGGGACCGGGATGATACACACCATATATTTT TRBJ1-3 . . TRBV21-1
CASKGQRNQPQHF TGTGCCAGCAAGGGACAGCGGAATCAGCCCCAGCATTTT TRBJ1-5 few TRBD1 TRBV28
CASSSGRESSEQYF TGTGCCAGCAGCTCCGGCAGGGAAAGTTCCGAGCAGTACTTC TRBJ2-7 . . TRBV6-1
CASRSINTRTEAFF TGTGCCAGCAGGAGTATAAACACGAGGACTGAAGCTTTCTTT TRBJ1-1 few . TRBV2
CASSQTGQTGELFF TGCGCCAGCAGCCAGACGGGGCAAACCGGGGAGCTGTTTTTT TRBJ2-2 . . TRBV4-3
CSVDKGEKLFF TGCAGTGTCGACAAGGGGGAAAAACTGTTTTTT TRBJ1-4 many . TRBV20-1
CASSVDNYEQYF TGTGCCAGCAGCGTAGATAACTACGAGCAGTACTTC TRBJ2-7 . . TRBV9
CSASPPGTTFYNEQFF TGCAGTGCTAGTCCCCCCGGGACTACTTTCTACAATGAGCAGTTCTTC TRBJ2-1 many TRBD2 TRBV20-1